Below, 7 T cell receptor beta chains from the same sample are listed, as sequenced in a study of OX40 agonist ivuxolimab in advanced cancers. The repertoire was sequenced with immunoSEQ multiplex PCR; TCRdb's copy has only in-frame clones and lacks some. The sample carries tens of thousands of clones, roughly 84% recorded once. Sequencing used CD4+ or CD8+ T cells sorted from blood, obtained in a trial of the OX40 agonist ivuxolimab. All receptors come from an adult with an advanced solid tumor such as melanoma, head and neck, liver or kidney cancer.

This chain links TRBV5-1 with TRBJ2-7, with 9 positions matching TRBD2. The J segment lost 7 bases and the V segment lost 0 bases, leaving 8 bases of the junction unmatched. CDR1 is SGHRS and CDR2 is YFSETQ in the germline V gene. This CDR3 region has 15 residues. The CDR3 protein is CASSLATALAGEQYF. CDR3 in DNA: TGCGCCAGCAGCTTGGCCACCGCCCTAGCGGGAGAGCAGTACTTC. The whole variable domain, remainder taken from reference TRBV5-1 and TRBJ2-7, is KAGVTQTPRYLIKTRGQQVTLSCSPISGHRSVSWYQQTPGQGLQFLFEYFSETQRNKGNFPGRFSGRQFSNSRSEMNVSTLELGDSALYLCASSLATALAGEQYFGPGTRLTVT.

The V gene is TRBV13, the J gene TRBJ2-3, with TRBD2 as a possible D gene (6 bases). In germline, CDR1 is PRHDT, CDR2 FYEKMQ (reference sequence). V gave up 3 bases and J gave up 4 bases, with 8 bases separating them. This CDR3 comprises 13 residues. This CDR3 is CASSFGGADTQYF. The CDR3 DNA reads TGTGCCAGCAGCTTCGGGGGAGCAGATACGCAGTATTTT.

The chain links TRBV10-3 to TRBJ1-2; D uncertain. CDR3 length equals 15 residues. Between the trimmed V and J ends, which lost 4 bases and 3 bases, there was a span of 15 bases. Germline V gene lookup returns CDR1 ENHRY and CDR2 SYGVKD. CDR3 protein: CAISGQNYGDYGYTF. Here the CDR3 DNA reads TGTGCCATCAGTGGTCAGAATTATGGGGACTATGGCTACACCTTC.

The chain employs TRBV27 and TRBJ1-5, with a possible D match to TRBD1 (5 bases). Trimming took 8 bases from V and 4 from J, leaving 12 bases between them. Germline CDR1 MNHEY, CDR2 SMNVEV (reference sequence). The CDR3 has 13 amino acids. Here the CDR3 reads CASGAFFNQPQHF. DNA of the CDR3: TGTGCCAGCGGGGCTTTCTTTAATCAGCCCCAGCATTTT.

The chain links TRBV11-2 to TRBJ2-3, with TRBD2 as a possible D gene (6 bases). Per the germline V gene, CDR1 is SGHAT and CDR2 is FQNNGV. Trimming took 5 bases from V and 6 from J, leaving 21 bases between them. The CDR3 consists of 16 residues. The CDR3 DNA is TGTGCCAGCAGCCCCCGGGAGCGGATGGGGGTTGATACGCAGTATTTT. It encodes CASSPRERMGVDTQYF.

The V gene is TRBV29-1, the J gene TRBJ2-3; 7 bases fit TRBD1. The V gene end was trimmed by 0 bases and the J gene end by 5 bases; junction bases not matched to a gene: 8. The CDR3 covers 15 residues. Germline CDR1 is SQVTM and CDR2 is ANQGSEA. The CDR3 here is CSVEDSGTVGDTQYF. For the CDR3, the DNA is TGCAGCGTTGAAGATTCGGGGACAGTCGGAGATACGCAGTATTTT.

This clone was seen more than once but under ten times. Sequence at one end of the junction differs from germline and may be a read error. The chain employs TRBV5-3 and TRBJ1-2; tentatively, D is TRBD1 (5 bases). TRBV5-3 is filed as an ORF, its function uncertain. This CDR3 is 14 amino acids long. CDR3 sequence (DNA): TGTGCCAGCAGCTTGTCCGGGACCCGCTATGGCTACACCTTC. Protein: CASSLSGTRYGYTF.